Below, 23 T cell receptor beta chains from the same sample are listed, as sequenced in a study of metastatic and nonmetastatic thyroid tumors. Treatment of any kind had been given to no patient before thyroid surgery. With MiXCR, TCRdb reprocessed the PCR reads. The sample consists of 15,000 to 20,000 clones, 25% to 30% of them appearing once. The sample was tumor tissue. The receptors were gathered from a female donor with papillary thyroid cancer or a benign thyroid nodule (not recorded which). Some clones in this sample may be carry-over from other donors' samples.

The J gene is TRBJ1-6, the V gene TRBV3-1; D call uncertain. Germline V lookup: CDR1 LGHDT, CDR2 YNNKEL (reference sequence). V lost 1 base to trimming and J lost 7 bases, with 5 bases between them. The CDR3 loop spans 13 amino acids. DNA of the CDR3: TGTGCCAGCAGCCAAGGGCCGAATTCACCCCTCCACTTT. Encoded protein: CASSQGPNSPLHF.

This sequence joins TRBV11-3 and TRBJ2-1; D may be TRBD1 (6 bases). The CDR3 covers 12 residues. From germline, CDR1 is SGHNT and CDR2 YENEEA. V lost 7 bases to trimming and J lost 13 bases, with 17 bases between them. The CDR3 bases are TGTGCCAGCATCGCCGACACGGACAGCCAGTTCTTC. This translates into CASIADTDSQFF.

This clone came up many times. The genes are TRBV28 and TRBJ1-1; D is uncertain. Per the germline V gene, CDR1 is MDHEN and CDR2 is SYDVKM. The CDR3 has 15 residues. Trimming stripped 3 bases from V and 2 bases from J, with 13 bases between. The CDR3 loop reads CASSFALEGNTEAFF. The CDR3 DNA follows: TGTGCCAGCAGTTTTGCCCTGGAGGGAAACACTGAAGCTTTCTTT.

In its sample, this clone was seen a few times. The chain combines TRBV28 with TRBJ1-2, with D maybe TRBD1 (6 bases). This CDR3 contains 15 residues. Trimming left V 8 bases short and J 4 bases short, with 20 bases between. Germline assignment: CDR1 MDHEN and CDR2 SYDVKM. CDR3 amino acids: CASRSPGTTIYGYTF. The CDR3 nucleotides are TGTGCCAGCCGTTCCCCCGGGACAACCATCTATGGCTACACCTTC.

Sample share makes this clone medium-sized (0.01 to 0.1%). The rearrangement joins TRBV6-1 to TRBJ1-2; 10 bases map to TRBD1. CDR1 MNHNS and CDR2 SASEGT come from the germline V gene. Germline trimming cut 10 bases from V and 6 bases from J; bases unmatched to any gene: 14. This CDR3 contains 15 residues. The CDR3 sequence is CATLPLRQGANGYTF. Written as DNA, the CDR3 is TGTGCCACCTTGCCTCTCAGACAGGGGGCCAATGGCTACACCTTC.

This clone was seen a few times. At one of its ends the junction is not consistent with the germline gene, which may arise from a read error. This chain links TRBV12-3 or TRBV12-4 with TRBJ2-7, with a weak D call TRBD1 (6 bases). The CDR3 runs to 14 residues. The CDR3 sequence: CASRKGTISYGQYF. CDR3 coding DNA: TGTGCCAGCAGGAAAGGGACAATCTCCTACGGGCAGTACTTC.

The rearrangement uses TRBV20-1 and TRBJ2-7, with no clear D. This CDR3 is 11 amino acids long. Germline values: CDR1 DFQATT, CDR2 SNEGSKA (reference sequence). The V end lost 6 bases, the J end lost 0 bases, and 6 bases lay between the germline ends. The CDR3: CSASASYEQYF. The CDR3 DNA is TGCAGTGCAAGCGCCTCCTACGAGCAGTACTTC.

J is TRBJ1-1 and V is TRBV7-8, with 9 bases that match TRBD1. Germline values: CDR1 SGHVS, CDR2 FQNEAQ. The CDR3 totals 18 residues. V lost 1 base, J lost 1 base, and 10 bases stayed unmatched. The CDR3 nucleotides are TGTGCCAGCAGCTTAGTCGGTTGGGACAGGGTGAAGAACACTGAAGCTTTCTTT. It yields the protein CASSLVGWDRVKNTEAFF.

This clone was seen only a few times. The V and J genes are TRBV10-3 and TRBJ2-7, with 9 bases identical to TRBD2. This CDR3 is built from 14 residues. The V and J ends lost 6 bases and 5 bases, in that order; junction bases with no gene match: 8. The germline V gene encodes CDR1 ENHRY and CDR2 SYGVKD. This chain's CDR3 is CAISISGSNHEQYF. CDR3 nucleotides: TGTGCCATCAGCATTAGCGGGAGTAATCACGAGCAGTACTTC.

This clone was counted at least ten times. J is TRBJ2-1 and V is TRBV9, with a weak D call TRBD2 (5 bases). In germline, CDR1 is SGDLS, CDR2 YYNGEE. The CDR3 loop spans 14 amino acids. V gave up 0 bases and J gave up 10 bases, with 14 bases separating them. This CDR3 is CASSVVSGRGEQFF. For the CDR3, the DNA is TGTGCCAGCAGCGTAGTGAGCGGCCGGGGAGAGCAGTTCTTC.

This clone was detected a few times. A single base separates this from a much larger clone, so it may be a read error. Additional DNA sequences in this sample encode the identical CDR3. Written as DNA, the CDR3 is TGCAGCGTTGACTTACAGGGAGGCCCCACAGATACGCAGTATTTT. Protein: CSVDLQGGPTDTQYF. The V gene is TRBV29-1, the J gene TRBJ2-3; D may match TRBD1 or TRBD2 (6 bases each). V lost 3 bases and J 2 bases, leaving 15 bases between the germline ends. Germline CDR1 reads SQVTM; CDR2 reads ANQGSEA. The CDR3 loop spans 15 amino acids.

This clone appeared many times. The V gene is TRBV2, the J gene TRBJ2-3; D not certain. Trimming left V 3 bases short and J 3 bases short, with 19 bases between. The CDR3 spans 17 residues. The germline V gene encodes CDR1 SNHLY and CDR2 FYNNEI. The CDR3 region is CASSDGMALVGTDTQYF. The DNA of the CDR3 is TGTGCCAGCAGTGATGGAATGGCATTGGTCGGTACAGATACGCAGTATTTT. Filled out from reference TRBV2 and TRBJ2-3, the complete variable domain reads EPEVTQTPSHQVTQMGQEVILRCVPISNHLYFYWYRQILGQKVEFLVSFYNNEISEKSEIFDDQFSVERPDGSNFTLKIRSTKLEDSAMYFCASSDGMALVGTDTQYFGPGTRLTVL.

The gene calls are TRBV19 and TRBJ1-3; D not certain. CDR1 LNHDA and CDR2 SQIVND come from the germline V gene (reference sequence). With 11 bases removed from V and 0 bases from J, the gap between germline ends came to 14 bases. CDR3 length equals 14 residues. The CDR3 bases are TGTGCCGGTATCGGTTTTCGCTCTGGAAACACCATATATTTT. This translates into CAGIGFRSGNTIYF.

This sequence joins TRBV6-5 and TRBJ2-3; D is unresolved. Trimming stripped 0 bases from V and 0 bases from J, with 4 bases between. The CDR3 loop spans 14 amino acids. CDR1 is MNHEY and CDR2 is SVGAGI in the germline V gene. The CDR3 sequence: CASSYSQSTDTQYF. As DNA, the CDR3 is TGTGCCAGCAGTTACTCCCAGAGCACAGATACGCAGTATTTT.

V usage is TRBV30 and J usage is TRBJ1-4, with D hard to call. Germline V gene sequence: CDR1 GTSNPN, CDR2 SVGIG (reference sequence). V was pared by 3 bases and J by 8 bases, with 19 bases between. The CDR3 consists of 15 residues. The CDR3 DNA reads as TGTGCCTGGAGCAAACTCGGGGTTGCCTTCGAAAAACTGTTTTTT. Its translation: CAWSKLGVAFEKLFF.

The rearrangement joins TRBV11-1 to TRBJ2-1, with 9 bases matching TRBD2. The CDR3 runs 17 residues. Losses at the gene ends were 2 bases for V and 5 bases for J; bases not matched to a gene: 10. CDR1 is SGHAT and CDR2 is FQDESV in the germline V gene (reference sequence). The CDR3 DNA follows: TGTGCCAGCAGCTTAAACGGGCTACTAGCGGGCCACAATGAGCAGTTCTTC. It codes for CASSLNGLLAGHNEQFF.

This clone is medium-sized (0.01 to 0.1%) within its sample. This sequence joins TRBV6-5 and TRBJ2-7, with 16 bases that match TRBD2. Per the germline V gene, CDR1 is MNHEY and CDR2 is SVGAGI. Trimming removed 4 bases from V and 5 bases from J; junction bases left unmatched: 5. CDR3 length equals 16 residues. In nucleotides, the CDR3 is TGTGCCAGCAGTTCCTTGGGACTAGCGGGAGGGCACGAGCAGTACTTC. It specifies CASSSLGLAGGHEQYF.

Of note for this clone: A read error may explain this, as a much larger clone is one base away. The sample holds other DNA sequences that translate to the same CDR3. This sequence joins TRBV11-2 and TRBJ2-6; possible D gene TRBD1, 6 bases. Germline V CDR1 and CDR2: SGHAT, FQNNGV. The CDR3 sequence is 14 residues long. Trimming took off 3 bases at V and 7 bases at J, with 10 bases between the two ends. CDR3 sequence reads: CASSFIGGANVLTF. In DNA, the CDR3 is TGTGCCAGCAGCTTTATAGGGGGAGCCAACGTCCTGACTTTC.

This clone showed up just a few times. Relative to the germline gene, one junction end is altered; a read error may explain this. The CDR3 bases are TGCGACAGCCTCCGGGACAGCTATGGATACACCTTC. Translating gives CDSLRDSYGYTF. The chain combines TRBV10-2 with TRBJ1-2; TRBD1 aligns across 7 bases. The germline CDR1 and CDR2 sequences are WSHSY and SAAADI. There are 12 residues in the CDR3.

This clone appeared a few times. Written as DNA, the CDR3 is TGCAGTGCTTCCCTCAGGTTCCAGAACACTGAAGCTTTCTTT. This encodes CSASLRFQNTEAFF. The V and J genes are TRBV20-1 and TRBJ1-1; D call uncertain. The CDR3 extends over 14 amino acids. The V gene lost 5 bases and the J gene lost 1 base, with 14 bases spanning the gap. CDR1 and CDR2 from the germline V gene are DFQATT and SNEGSKA (reference sequence).

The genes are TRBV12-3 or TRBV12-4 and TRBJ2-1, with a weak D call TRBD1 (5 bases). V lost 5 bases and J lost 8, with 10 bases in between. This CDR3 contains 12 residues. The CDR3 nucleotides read TGTGCCAGCAGTATCGACAGATATGAGCAGTTCTTC. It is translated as CASSIDRYEQFF.

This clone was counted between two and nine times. The CDR3 here is CSAIRRDMNTEAFF. The CDR3 region has the DNA TGCAGTGCCATCCGTAGGGACATGAACACTGAAGCTTTCTTT. The chain employs TRBV20-1 and TRBJ1-1, with D tentatively TRBD1 (6 bases). The CDR3 is 14 amino acids. Germline V gives CDR1 DFQATT, CDR2 SNEGSKA (reference sequence). The V and J ends lost 6 bases and 0 bases respectively, with 14 bases between them.

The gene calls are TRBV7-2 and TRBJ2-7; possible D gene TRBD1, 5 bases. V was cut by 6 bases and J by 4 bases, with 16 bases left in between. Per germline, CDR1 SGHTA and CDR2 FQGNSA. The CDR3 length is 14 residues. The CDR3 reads CASSLTGTLYEQYF. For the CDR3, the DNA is TGTGCCAGCAGTTTAACAGGTACCCTATACGAGCAGTACTTC.